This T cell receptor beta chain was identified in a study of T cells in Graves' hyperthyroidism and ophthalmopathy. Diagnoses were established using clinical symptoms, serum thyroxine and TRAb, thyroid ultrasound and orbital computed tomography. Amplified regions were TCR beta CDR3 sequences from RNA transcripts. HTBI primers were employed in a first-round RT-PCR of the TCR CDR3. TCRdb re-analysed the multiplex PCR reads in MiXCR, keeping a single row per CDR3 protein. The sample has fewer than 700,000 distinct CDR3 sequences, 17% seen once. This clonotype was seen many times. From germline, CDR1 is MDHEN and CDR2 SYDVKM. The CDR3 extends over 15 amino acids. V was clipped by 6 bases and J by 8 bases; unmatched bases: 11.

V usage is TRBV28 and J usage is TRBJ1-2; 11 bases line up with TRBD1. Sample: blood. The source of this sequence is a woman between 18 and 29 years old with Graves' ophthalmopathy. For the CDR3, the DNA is TGTGCCAGCAGCCGCCCCGGGACAGGGGGACGAGGCTACACCTTC. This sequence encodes CASSRPGTGGRGYTF.